The clone carrying this T cell receptor (beta chain) was found a few times. The antigen remains unidentified. V lost 3 bases, J lost 6 bases, and 14 bases stayed unmatched. From germline, CDR1 is SGHRS and CDR2 YFSETQ. The CDR3 is 16 residues long. The sample comes from a study of regulatory T cells in long-lasting Graves disease. Study-wide results and limits: Newly diagnosed patients shared 750 to 1,000 public clonotypes; persistent patients shared approximately 2,700. Persistent disease exhibited a predilection for TRBV28, TRBJ1-2 and TRBJ2-5.

With iRepertoire HTBI primers and Arm-PCR of CDR3 regions, TCR beta libraries were built. MiXCR was run by TCRdb on the multiplex PCR reads, yielding one entry per CDR3 protein. The table records 350,000 to 500,000 distinct CDR3 sequences, roughly 23% of them present only once. Time point described: persistent/refractory GD, antithyroid drugs over 5 years with positive TRAb. Construction of the TCR library relied on RNA isolated from PBMCs. Graves' disease diagnosis used American Thyroid Association guidelines. An endocrinology department in Xi'an, China, recruited the patients. This sequence joins TRBV5-1 and TRBJ2-7, with 8 bases lining up with TRBD1. The clonotype originates from a female donor with Graves disease. The sequencing here drew on peripheral blood mononuclear cells (PBMCs), taken when the disease was refractory, from a patient treated with antithyroid drugs. The CDR3 DNA reads TGCGCCAGCAGCTCACCCGGACAGGGAATCCCCGGCGAGCAGTACTTC. It yields the protein CASSSPGQGIPGEQYF.